This record looks at one TCR beta chain sequence and its context. Its antigen remains unknown. The CDR3 extends over 16 amino acids. Germline V lookup: CDR1 KGHSH, CDR2 LQKENI. Trimming stripped 0 bases from V and 5 bases from J, with 13 bases between. Negative magnetic isolation gave CD8+ and CD4+ cells; FACS enriched CD8+ TEMRA. The data originate from a study of CD8 T cells in Susac syndrome. Study findings and constraints: The CD4+ T cell repertoires in Susac syndrome were not clonally expanded.

RNA was extracted with the RNeasy kit, and a quantity of roughly 0.5 to 1 ug was reverse transcribed using random hexamers. The CDR3 of TCR beta was amplified by immunoSEQ multiplex PCR across 54 Vbeta and 13 Jbeta. One entry per CDR3 protein results from TCRdb running MiXCR on the immunoSEQ multiplex PCR reads. The data contain over 100,000 distinct CDR3 sequences, nearly 96% of them seen just once; the ten biggest clones take up roughly 0.14%. Sequencing input: CD4+ T cells from PBMCs. The TCR was taken from a human donor with Susac syndrome. The chain joins TRBV18 to TRBJ2-2; D gene unclear. The CDR3 sequence: CASSPPSRVGTGELFF. DNA for the CDR3: TGTGCCAGCTCACCACCCTCACGGGTAGGGACCGGGGAGCTGTTTTTT. Based on the CDR3 plus reference TRBV18 and TRBJ2-2, the full variable domain is NAGVMQNPRHLVRRRGQEARLRCSPMKGHSHVYWYRQLPEEGLKFMVYLQKENIIDESGMPKERFSAEFPKEGPSILRIQQVVRGDSAAYFCASSPPSRVGTGELFFGEGSRLTVL.